These 30 T cell receptor beta chains originate from one sample sequenced in a study of naive and memory T cell subsets. General observations from the study: Naive repertoires, especially CD8, held a few larger clonotypes, possibly memory cells re-expressing CD45RA.

These TCRs' antigens remain unknown. An equimolar mix of two oligonucleotides served as the beta constant-region primer for TRBC1 and TRBC2. Four rounds of PCR amplified the ligated cDNA using nested alpha and beta constant-region primers plus SP2. TCRdb passed the UMI-ligation and nested PCR reads through MiXCR, listing each CDR3 protein once. Of tens of thousands of distinct CDR3 sequences in the sample, over 9% were seen once. Sequencing input: naive CD4+ T cells from blood. These receptors were obtained from a human donor in good health.

The table lists this clonotype with a few counts. The chain is built from TRBV7-2 and TRBJ2-5, with TRBD2 matching 9 bases. The CDR3 is made up of 15 amino acids. In germline, CDR1 is SGHTA, CDR2 FQGNSA. Trimming removed 1 base from V and 5 bases from J; junction bases left unmatched: 5. The CDR3 sequence is CASSLGGGALETQYF. In DNA form, the CDR3 reads TGTGCCAGCAGCTTAGGCGGGGGGGCCCTGGAGACCCAGTACTTC.

The V call is TRBV20-1, the J call TRBJ2-1; D remains ambiguous. Per the germline V gene, CDR1 is DFQATT and CDR2 is SNEGSKA (reference sequence). V lost 2 bases and J 2 bases, leaving 10 bases between the germline ends. This CDR3 is built from 14 residues. As DNA, the CDR3 is TGCAGTGCTAGACCCTGGAGAGCCTACAATGAGCAGTTCTTC. Its protein is CSARPWRAYNEQFF.

This chain joins TRBV4-2 and TRBJ2-1; a possible D gene is TRBD2 (7 bases). V lost 0 bases to trimming and J lost 1 base, with 10 bases between them. The CDR3 sequence is 16 residues long. Germline CDR1 reads LGHNA; CDR2 reads YNFKEQ. The CDR3, as DNA: TGTGCCAGCAGCCAAGAAGGGGGGGTGTCCTACAATGAGCAGTTCTTC. Protein sequence: CASSQEGGVSYNEQFF.

The chain links TRBV7-2 to TRBJ2-7; a possible D gene is TRBD1 (6 bases). Germline V lookup: CDR1 SGHTA, CDR2 FQGNSA. This CDR3 spans 17 amino acids. V dropped 1 base and J dropped 0 bases, with 16 bases sitting between them. CDR3 nucleotide sequence: TGTGCCAGCAGCTTAGGTGGGGGCAGTCCATACTCCTACGAGCAGTACTTC. Translated, it gives CASSLGGGSPYSYEQYF.

This clonotype was seen at least ten times. The chain is built from TRBV29-1 and TRBJ2-1; tentatively, D is TRBD1 or TRBD2 (5 bases each). Germline V gene data show CDR1 as SQVTM and CDR2 as ANQGSEA. Trimming pared 7 bases from V and 0 bases from J, leaving 10 bases between. CDR3 length equals 13 residues. The CDR3 region has the DNA TGCAGCGCTGGGACCTACTCCTACAATGAGCAGTTCTTC. This gives the protein CSAGTYSYNEQFF.

The rearrangement uses TRBV29-1 and TRBJ1-1, with unresolved D. Deletions cut 4 bases from V and 4 bases from J, with 10 bases between. This CDR3 is built from 12 residues. The germline V gene has CDR1 SQVTM and CDR2 ANQGSEA. Here the CDR3 reads CSVADSSTEAFF. For the CDR3, the DNA is TGCAGCGTTGCGGACTCCTCCACTGAAGCTTTCTTT.

The chain employs TRBV7-2 and TRBJ2-6; no clear D. Germline CDR1 is SGHTA and CDR2 is FQGNSA. This CDR3 contains 19 residues. V was shortened by 2 bases and J by 0 bases, with 17 bases between the two germline ends. As DNA, the CDR3 is TGTGCCAGCAGCTTATCATCCCTAAGAATCAGCTCTGGGGCCAACGTCCTGACTTTC. It is translated as CASSLSSLRISSGANVLTF.

This clonotype was observed a handful of times. V gene TRBV20-1 combines with J gene TRBJ2-3, with D possibly being TRBD1 or TRBD2 (5 bases each). The CDR3 loop spans 13 amino acids. V was cut by 6 bases and J by 2 bases, with 12 bases left in between. CDR1 is DFQATT, CDR2 SNEGSKA, per germline (reference sequence). Here the CDR3 reads CSAPDGATDTQYF. The CDR3 bases are TGCAGTGCCCCTGACGGGGCCACAGATACGCAGTATTTT.

This clonotype was detected ten times or more. The chain joins TRBV19 to TRBJ2-3; TRBD2 is a possible D gene (5 bases). Germline values: CDR1 LNHDA, CDR2 SQIVND (reference sequence). The CDR3 spans 15 residues. Between the trimmed V and J ends, which lost 7 bases and 0 bases, there was a span of 14 bases. The CDR3 reads CASTSDWPSTDTQYF. DNA of the CDR3: TGTGCCAGTACCTCGGACTGGCCTAGCACAGATACGCAGTATTTT.

This clonotype was recorded at least ten times. The J gene is TRBJ2-7, the V gene TRBV29-1; D may be TRBD1 (6 bases). Looked up from germline, CDR1 is SQVTM and CDR2 is ANQGSEA. This CDR3 has 14 amino acids. Trimming cost V 1 base and J 1 base, with 11 bases left between them. CDR3 in amino acids: CSVEVPGHSYEQYF. CDR3 nucleotides: TGCAGCGTTGAAGTCCCGGGACATTCCTACGAGCAGTACTTC.

This clonotype was found a few times. The V and J genes are TRBV3-1 and TRBJ2-2; D is perhaps TRBD1 (6 bases). CDR3 length: 16 residues. Germline loops: CDR1 LGHDT, CDR2 YNNKEL (reference sequence). V gave up 3 bases and J gave up 0 bases, with 11 bases separating them. In nucleotides, the CDR3 is TGTGCCAGCAGCCATCAAGGGACATCGAACACCGGGGAGCTGTTTTTT. It yields the protein CASSHQGTSNTGELFF.

This clonotype has only a few counts. The gene calls are TRBV10-3 and TRBJ2-3; 8 bases agree with TRBD1. This CDR3 is built from 15 residues. From germline, CDR1 is ENHRY and CDR2 SYGVKD. V lost 3 bases, J lost 2 bases, and 4 bases stayed unmatched. CDR3 DNA: TGTGCCATCAGTGATTGGACAGGGATCACAGATACGCAGTATTTT. Translating it yields CAISDWTGITDTQYF.

This chain connects TRBV9 to TRBJ1-2; 12 bases are shared with TRBD1. Germline lookup yields CDR1 SGDLS and CDR2 YYNGEE. The CDR3 runs 15 residues. J gave up 6 bases and V 0 bases, and 3 bases lay outside the gene matches. CDR3 loop: CASSVAGQGAHGYTF. The CDR3 DNA is TGTGCCAGCAGCGTAGCGGGACAGGGGGCGCATGGCTACACCTTC.

The chain couples TRBV5-4 to TRBJ1-6, with 7 positions matching TRBD1. CDR3 length: 14 amino acids. V shed 1 base, J shed 7 bases, and the junction held 2 bases outside the gene matches. CDR1 SGHNT and CDR2 YYREEE come from the germline V gene (reference sequence). The CDR3 here is CASSLRDSNSPLHF. The CDR3, as DNA: TGTGCCAGCAGCTTGAGGGACAGCAATTCACCCCTCCACTTT.

This clonotype was counted at least ten times. The chain combines TRBV18 with TRBJ1-1; 7 nucleotides line up with TRBD1. The CDR3 has 14 residues. V gave up 4 bases and J gave up 4 bases; unmatched junction bases: 6. CDR1 and CDR2 (germline): KGHSH, LQKENI. CDR3 in DNA: TGTGCCAGCTCACAGACCGGGACAGCCACTGAAGCTTTCTTT. Residues: CASSQTGTATEAFF.

The gene calls are TRBV7-2 and TRBJ2-7; 8 nucleotides agree with TRBD2. In germline, CDR1 is SGHTA, CDR2 FQGNSA. This CDR3 has 13 residues. The J segment lost 7 bases and the V segment lost 5 bases, leaving 7 bases of the junction unmatched. CDR3 sequence (DNA): TGTGCCAGCAGCCGGGGGGGGCCACGGGAGCAGTACTTC. Translation gives CASSRGGPREQYF.

The V call is TRBV6-2 or TRBV6-3, the J call TRBJ2-7; TRBD2 matches 15 bases. The germline V gene encodes CDR1 MNHEY and CDR2 SVGEGT. Germline trimming cut 6 bases from V and 0 bases from J; bases unmatched to any gene: 6. CDR3 size: 17 residues. The CDR3 loop is CASSRTSGRGISYEQYF. DNA of the CDR3: TGTGCCAGCAGCAGGACTAGCGGGAGGGGAATCTCCTACGAGCAGTACTTC.

The chain combines TRBV5-1 with TRBJ1-2; D call uncertain. Trimming left V 4 bases short and J 8 bases short, with 15 bases between. The CDR3 extends over 13 amino acids. CDR1 is SGHRS and CDR2 is YFSETQ in the germline V gene. In DNA, the CDR3 is TGCGCCAGCAGCCTACGGCCTTCCGGGGGCTACACCTTC. This sequence encodes CASSLRPSGGYTF.

The chain combines TRBV7-9 with TRBJ2-5, with 8 positions matching TRBD2. This CDR3 comprises 16 residues. CDR1 is SEHNR and CDR2 is FQNEAQ in the germline V gene (reference sequence). V shed 2 bases and J 1 base; nucleotides not matched to a gene: 6. CDR3 coding DNA: TGTGCCAGCAGCTTATACGGGGGGGCGACCCAAGAGACCCAGTACTTC. The encoded protein is CASSLYGGATQETQYF.

The chain uses TRBV7-3 and TRBJ2-1; D may be TRBD2 (6 bases). The ends were cut back, 3 bases at V and 4 bases at J, with 13 bases in the middle. CDR3 length equals 15 residues. Germline-derived CDR1 and CDR2 are SGHTA and FQGTGA. CDR3 DNA: TGTGCCAGCAGCTTGTCCAGCGGGTCGTACAATGAGCAGTTCTTC. Translation: CASSLSSGSYNEQFF.

This clonotype occurred many times. The chain employs TRBV20-1 and TRBJ2-3; D might be TRBD1 (6 bases). CDR3 size: 11 residues. The ends were cut back, 6 bases at V and 6 bases at J, with 10 bases in the middle. CDR1 is DFQATT and CDR2 is SNEGSKA in the germline V gene (reference sequence). CDR3 region: CSAQRGDTQYF. The CDR3, as DNA: TGCAGTGCCCAGAGGGGGGATACGCAGTATTTT.

The chain carries TRBV27 and TRBJ2-7; 7 bases line up with TRBD1. V shed 7 bases, J shed 3 bases, and the junction held 9 bases outside the gene matches. The CDR3 contains 14 residues. Germline values: CDR1 MNHEY, CDR2 SMNVEV (reference sequence). In nucleotides, the CDR3 is TGTGCCAGCAACACCCGGACAGGCGGCTACGAGCAGTACTTC. This gives the protein CASNTRTGGYEQYF.

The gene calls are TRBV9 and TRBJ1-1; D remains ambiguous. The V and J ends lost 2 bases and 0 bases respectively, with 8 bases between them. The germline gives CDR1 SGDLS, CDR2 YYNGEE. The CDR3 sequence is 14 residues long. The CDR3 bases are TGTGCCAGCAGCGTTGCAGGAATGAACACTGAAGCTTTCTTT. It yields the protein CASSVAGMNTEAFF.

Many counts were recorded for this clonotype. The chain joins TRBV28 to TRBJ1-3, with a tentative D call TRBD1 (5 bases). The CDR3 has 16 amino acids. Trimming shortened V by 1 base and J by 2 bases, and 12 bases separated the two germline ends. Per the germline V gene, CDR1 is MDHEN and CDR2 is SYDVKM. The CDR3 is CASSLLGVAAGNTIYF. The CDR3 DNA is TGTGCCAGCAGTTTATTAGGGGTCGCGGCTGGAAACACCATATATTTT.

For the CDR3, the DNA is TGCGCCAGCAGCCAAGTGGTCGGGCCAGGGCCAGATACGCAGTATTTT. It encodes CASSQVVGPGPDTQYF. The chain uses TRBV4-3 and TRBJ2-3; TRBD1 is a possible D gene (5 bases). Germline CDR1 is LGHNA and CDR2 is YSLEER. Trimming pared 1 base from V and 4 bases from J, leaving 15 bases between. The CDR3 is 16 amino acids.

This clonotype was recorded many times. The chain carries TRBV28 and TRBJ1-3; D remains unclear. The CDR3 consists of 12 residues. Trimming pared 5 bases from V and 4 bases from J, leaving 6 bases between. CDR1 and CDR2 from the germline V gene are MDHEN and SYDVKM. This CDR3 is CASSAQGNTIYF. CDR3 DNA: TGTGCCAGCAGTGCACAGGGAAACACCATATATTTT.

This clonotype was observed a few times. This rearrangement joins TRBV24-1 to TRBJ2-3, with TRBD1 as a possible D gene (5 bases). Trimming left V 7 bases short and J 4 bases short, with 11 bases between. CDR3 length: 13 residues. Germline-derived CDR1 and CDR2 are KGHDR and SFDVKD. The DNA for the CDR3 is TGTGCCACCAGGGCAGGGCGCGCAGATACGCAGTATTTT. Translated, it gives CATRAGRADTQYF.

This chain links TRBV7-9 with TRBJ2-1; a weak D match, TRBD1 (5 bases). This CDR3 comprises 13 residues. V lost 5 bases and J lost 8, with 13 bases in between. Per germline, CDR1 SEHNR and CDR2 FQNEAQ (reference sequence). In nucleotides, the CDR3 is TGTGCCAGCAGCCATTCGACAGATTATGAGCAGTTCTTC. Protein: CASSHSTDYEQFF.

The chain links TRBV15 to TRBJ2-1; unclear D gene. The germline V and J ends were trimmed by 0 bases and 5 bases, with 5 bases remaining between them. The CDR3 is made up of 13 amino acids. Germline CDR1 LNHNV, CDR2 YYDKDF (reference sequence). The chain's CDR3 is CATSREIDNEQFF. The DNA for the CDR3 is TGTGCCACCAGCAGAGAGATCGACAATGAGCAGTTCTTC.

In this sample, this clonotype turned up a few times. The CDR3 is CSAREAPGNSPLHF. CDR3 nucleotide sequence: TGCAGTGCTAGAGAGGCGCCGGGTAATTCACCCCTCCACTTT. The J gene is TRBJ1-6, the V gene TRBV20-1; D remains unclear. The CDR3 has 14 amino acids. V shed 0 bases and J shed 6 bases, with 9 bases lying between them. Germline CDR1 is DFQATT and CDR2 is SNEGSKA (reference sequence).